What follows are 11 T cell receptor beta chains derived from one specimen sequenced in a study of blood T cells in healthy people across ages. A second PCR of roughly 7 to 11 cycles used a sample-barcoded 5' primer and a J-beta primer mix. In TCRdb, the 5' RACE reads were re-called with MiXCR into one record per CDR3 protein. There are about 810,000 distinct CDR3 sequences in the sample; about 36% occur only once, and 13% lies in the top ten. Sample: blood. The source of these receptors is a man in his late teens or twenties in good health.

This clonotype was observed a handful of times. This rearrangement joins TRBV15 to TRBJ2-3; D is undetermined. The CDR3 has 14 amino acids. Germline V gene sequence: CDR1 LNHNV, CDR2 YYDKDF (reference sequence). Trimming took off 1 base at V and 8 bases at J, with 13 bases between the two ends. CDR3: CATSRVGGISTQYF. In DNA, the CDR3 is TGTGCCACCAGCAGAGTGGGTGGTATAAGTACGCAGTATTTT.

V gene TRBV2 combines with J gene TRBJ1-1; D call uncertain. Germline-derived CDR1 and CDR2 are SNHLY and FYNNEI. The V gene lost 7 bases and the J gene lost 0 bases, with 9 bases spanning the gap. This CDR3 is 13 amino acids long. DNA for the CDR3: TGTGCCAGCATCTCTCGCATGAACACTGAAGCTTTCTTT. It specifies CASISRMNTEAFF.

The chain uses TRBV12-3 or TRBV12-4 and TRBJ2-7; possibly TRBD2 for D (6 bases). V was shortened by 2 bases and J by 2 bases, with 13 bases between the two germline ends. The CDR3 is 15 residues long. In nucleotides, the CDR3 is TGTGCCAGCAGTTTACTTACCTCGGGGGCCTACGAGCAGTACTTC. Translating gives CASSLLTSGAYEQYF.

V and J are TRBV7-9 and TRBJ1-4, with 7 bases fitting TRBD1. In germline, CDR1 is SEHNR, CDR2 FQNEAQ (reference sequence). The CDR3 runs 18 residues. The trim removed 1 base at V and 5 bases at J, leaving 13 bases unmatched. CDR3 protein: CASSLGDSLPVQNEKLFF. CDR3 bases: TGTGCCAGCAGCTTAGGGGACAGTCTACCAGTACAAAATGAAAAACTGTTTTTT.

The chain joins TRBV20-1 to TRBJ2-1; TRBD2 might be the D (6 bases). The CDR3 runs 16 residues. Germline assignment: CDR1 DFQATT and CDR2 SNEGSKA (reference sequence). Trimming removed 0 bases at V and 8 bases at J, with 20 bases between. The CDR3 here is CSARDFERAERDEQFF. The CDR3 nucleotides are TGCAGTGCTAGAGATTTCGAGCGGGCCGAGCGCGATGAGCAGTTCTTC.

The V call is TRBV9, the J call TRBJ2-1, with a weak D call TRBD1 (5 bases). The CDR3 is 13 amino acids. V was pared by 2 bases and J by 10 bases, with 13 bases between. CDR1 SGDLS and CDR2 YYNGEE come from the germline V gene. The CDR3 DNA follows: TGTGCCAGCAGCGTCTCGGACACGCCGGAGCAGTTCTTC. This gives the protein CASSVSDTPEQFF.

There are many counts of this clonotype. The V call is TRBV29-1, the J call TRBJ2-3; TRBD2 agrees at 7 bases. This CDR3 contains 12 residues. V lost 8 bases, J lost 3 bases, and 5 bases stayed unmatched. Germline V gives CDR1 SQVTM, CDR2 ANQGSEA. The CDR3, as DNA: TGCAGCTATGGGAGGGAAACAGATACGCAGTATTTT. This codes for CSYGRETDTQYF.

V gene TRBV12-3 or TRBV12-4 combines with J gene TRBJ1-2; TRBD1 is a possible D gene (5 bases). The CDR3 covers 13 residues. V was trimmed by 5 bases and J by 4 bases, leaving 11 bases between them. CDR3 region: CASSVGRAYGYTF. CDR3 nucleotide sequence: TGTGCCAGCAGTGTAGGCAGGGCCTATGGCTACACCTTC.

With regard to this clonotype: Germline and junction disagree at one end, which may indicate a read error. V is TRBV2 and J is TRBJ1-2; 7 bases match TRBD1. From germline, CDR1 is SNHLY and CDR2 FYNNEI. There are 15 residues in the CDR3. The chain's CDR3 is CASSEFGDSGYSYTF. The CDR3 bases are TGTGCCAGCAGTGAATTCGGGGACAGCGGCTATAGCTACACCTTC.

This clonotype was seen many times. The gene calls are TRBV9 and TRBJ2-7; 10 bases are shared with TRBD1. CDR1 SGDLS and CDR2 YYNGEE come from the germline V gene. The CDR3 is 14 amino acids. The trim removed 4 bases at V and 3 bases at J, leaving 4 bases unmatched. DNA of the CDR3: TGTGCCAGCAGCCCCGGGACAGGGGTCTACGAGCAGTACTTC. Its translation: CASSPGTGVYEQYF.

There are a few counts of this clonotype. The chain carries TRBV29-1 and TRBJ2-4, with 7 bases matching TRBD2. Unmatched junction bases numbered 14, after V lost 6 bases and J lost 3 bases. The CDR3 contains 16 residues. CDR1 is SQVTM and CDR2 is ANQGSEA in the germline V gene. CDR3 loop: CSVGDTGGMGKNIQYF. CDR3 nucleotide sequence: TGCAGCGTCGGCGATACGGGGGGAATGGGCAAAAACATTCAGTACTTC.